The source of this T cell receptor beta chain is a study of T cell changes during pregnancy in multiple sclerosis. This table comes from immunoSEQ multiplex PCR, and its TCRdb copy is limited to in-frame clones, with some not included. Here the sample spans tens of thousands of clones, roughly 92% being singletons. V was shortened by 1 base and J by 6 bases, with 18 bases between the two germline ends. CDR1 and CDR2 (germline): SEHNR, FQNEAQ (reference sequence). The length of the CDR3 is 16 residues. The J gene is TRBJ1-2, the V gene TRBV7-9; no reliable D call. The sequencing here drew on peripheral blood, taken in the first trimester of pregnancy. The origin of this receptor is a female donor in good health, enrolled as a control in a pregnancy study. The chain's CDR3 is CASSLGGSTIGHGYTF. The DNA of the CDR3 is TGTGCCAGCAGCTTAGGAGGCAGTACTATTGGCCATGGCTACACCTTC.